This T cell receptor (beta chain) was sequenced in a study of T cell repertoires in cytomegalovirus infection. Study at large: It was the public TCR beta signatures that indicated both CMV infection and matching HLA type.

This clonotype has a handful of counts. Antigen specificity is unknown. The length of the CDR3 is 17 residues. Unmatched junction bases numbered 11, after V lost 4 bases and J lost 1 base. Germline assignment: CDR1 SGHRS and CDR2 YFSETQ. Using its own MiXCR run on the reads, TCRdb lists one record per CDR3 protein. The table records 250,000 to 300,000 distinct CDR3 sequences, 15% to 20% of them present only once. Findings and limits, study-wide: Clonotypes of TCR beta that were HLA-C-restricted and CMV-specific dominated the ex vivo response.

This receptor was taken from a human donor in good health (CMV status not recorded). Some clones in this sample may be carry-over from other donors' samples. Sequences were obtained from CD8+ T cells from PBMCs. The chain is built from TRBV5-1 and TRBJ2-1, with TRBD2 matching 7 bases. The CDR3 loop reads CASSDAAGGISYNEQFF. The CDR3, as DNA: TGCGCCAGCAGCGACGCTGCCGGGGGGATATCCTACAATGAGCAGTTCTTC. Full variable domain (remainder filled in from reference TRBV5-1 and TRBJ2-1): KAGVTQTPRYLIKTRGQQVTLSCSPISGHRSVSWYQQTPGQGLQFLFEYFSETQRNKGNFPGRFSGRQFSNSRSEMNVSTLELGDSALYLCASSDAAGGISYNEQFFGPGTRLTVL.